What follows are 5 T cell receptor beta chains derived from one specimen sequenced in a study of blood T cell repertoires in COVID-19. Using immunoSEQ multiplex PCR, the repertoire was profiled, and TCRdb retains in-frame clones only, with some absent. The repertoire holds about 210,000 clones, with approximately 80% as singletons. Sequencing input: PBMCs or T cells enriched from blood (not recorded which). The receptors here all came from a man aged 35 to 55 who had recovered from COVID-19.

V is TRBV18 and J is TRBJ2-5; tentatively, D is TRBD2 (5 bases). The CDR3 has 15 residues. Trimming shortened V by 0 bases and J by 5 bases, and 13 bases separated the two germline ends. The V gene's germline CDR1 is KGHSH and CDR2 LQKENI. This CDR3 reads CASSPPSSPGETQYF. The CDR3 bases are TGTGCCAGCTCACCACCGAGCAGCCCGGGGGAGACCCAGTACTTC.

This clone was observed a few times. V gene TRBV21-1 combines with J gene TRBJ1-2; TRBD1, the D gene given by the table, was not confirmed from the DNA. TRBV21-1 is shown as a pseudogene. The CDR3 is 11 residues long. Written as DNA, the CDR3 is TGTGCCAGCACCGGACAGAGTGGCTACACCTTC. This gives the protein CASTGQSGYTF.

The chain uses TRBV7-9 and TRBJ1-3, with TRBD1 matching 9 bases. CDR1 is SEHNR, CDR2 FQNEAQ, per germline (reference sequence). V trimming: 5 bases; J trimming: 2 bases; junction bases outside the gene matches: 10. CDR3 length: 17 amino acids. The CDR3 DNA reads TGTGCCAGCAGCCCGTCCCGGGACAGGGTAGCTGGAAACACCATATATTTT. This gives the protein CASSPSRDRVAGNTIYF.

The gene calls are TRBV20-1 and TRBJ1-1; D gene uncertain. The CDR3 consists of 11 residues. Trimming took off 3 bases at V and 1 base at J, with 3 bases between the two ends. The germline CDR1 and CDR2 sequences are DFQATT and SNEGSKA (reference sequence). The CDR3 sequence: CSASQNTEAFF. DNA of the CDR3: TGCAGTGCTAGCCAGAACACTGAAGCTTTCTTT.

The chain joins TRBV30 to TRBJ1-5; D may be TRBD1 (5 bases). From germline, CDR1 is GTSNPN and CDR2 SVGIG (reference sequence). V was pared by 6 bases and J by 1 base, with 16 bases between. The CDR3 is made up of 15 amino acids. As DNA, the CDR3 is TGTGCCTGTACCACTTTGGGGGGAAGCAATCAGCCCCAGCATTTT. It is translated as CACTTLGGSNQPQHF.